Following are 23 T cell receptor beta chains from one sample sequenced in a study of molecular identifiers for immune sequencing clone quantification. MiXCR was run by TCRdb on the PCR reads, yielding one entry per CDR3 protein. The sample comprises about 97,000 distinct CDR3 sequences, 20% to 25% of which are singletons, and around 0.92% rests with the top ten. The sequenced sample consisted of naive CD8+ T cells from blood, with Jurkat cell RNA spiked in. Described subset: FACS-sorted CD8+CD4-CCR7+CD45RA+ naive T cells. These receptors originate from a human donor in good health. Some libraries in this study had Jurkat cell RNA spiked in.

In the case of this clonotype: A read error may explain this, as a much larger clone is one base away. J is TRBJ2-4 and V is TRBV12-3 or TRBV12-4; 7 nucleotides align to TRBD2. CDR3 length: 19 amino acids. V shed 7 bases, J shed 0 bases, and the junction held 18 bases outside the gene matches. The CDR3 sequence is CASTGPISGLELAKNIQYF. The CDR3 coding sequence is TGTGCCAGCACGGGCCCGATTAGCGGGTTGGAACTAGCCAAAAACATTCAGTACTTC.

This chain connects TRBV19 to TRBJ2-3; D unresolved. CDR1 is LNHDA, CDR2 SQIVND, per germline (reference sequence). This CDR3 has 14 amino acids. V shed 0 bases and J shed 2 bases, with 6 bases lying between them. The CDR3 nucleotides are TGTGCCAGTAGTATAGAACCCACCACAGATACGCAGTATTTT. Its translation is CASSIEPTTDTQYF.

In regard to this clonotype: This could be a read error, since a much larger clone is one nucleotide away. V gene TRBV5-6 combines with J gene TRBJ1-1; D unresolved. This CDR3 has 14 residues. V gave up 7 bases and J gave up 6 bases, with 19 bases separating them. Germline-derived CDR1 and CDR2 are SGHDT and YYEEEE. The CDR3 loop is CASAPGGAPSEAFF. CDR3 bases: TGTGCCAGCGCACCGGGTGGAGCTCCCTCTGAAGCTTTCTTT.

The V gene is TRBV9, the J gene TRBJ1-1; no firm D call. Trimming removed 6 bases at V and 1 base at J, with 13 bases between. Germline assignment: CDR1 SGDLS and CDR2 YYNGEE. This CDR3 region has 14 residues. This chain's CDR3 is CASNQGGWNTEAFF. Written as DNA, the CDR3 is TGTGCCAGCAACCAAGGTGGATGGAACACTGAAGCTTTCTTT.

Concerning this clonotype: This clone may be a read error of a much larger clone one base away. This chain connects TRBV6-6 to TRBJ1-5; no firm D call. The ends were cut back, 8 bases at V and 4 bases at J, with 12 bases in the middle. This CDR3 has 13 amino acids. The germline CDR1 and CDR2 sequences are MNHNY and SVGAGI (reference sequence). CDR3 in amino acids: CASEAGSNQPQHF. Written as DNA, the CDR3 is TGTGCCAGCGAGGCGGGGAGTAATCAGCCCCAGCATTTT.

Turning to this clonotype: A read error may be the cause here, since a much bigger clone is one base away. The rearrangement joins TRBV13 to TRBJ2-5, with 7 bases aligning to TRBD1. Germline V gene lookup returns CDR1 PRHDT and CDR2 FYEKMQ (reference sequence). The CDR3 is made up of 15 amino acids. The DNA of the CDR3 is TGTGCCAGCAGCTTAGAAAGGGGGCTCAAAGAGACCCGGTACTTC. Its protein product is CASSLERGLKETRYF.

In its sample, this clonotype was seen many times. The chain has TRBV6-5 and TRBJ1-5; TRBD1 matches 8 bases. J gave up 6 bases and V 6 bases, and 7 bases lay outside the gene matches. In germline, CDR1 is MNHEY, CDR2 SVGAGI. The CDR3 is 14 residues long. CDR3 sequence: CASSPGQGIQPQHF. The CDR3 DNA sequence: TGTGCCAGCAGCCCCGGACAGGGTATTCAGCCCCAGCATTTT.

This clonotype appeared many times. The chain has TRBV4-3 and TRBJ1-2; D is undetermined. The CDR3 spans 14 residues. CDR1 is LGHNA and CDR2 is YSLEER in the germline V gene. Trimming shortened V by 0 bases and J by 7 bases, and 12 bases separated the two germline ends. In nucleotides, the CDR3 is TGCGCCAGCAGCCAAGATATCACAATCAGTGGCTACACCTTC. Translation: CASSQDITISGYTF.

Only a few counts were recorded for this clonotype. In nucleotides, the CDR3 is TGTGCCAGCCGGGACGGAACGACCTCAGTGCATTTT. This sequence encodes CASRDGTTSVHF. J is TRBJ1-5 and V is TRBV6-2 or TRBV6-3; D is perhaps TRBD1 (5 bases). V was trimmed by 8 bases and J by 15 bases, leaving 20 bases between them. Germline-derived CDR1 and CDR2 are MNHEY and SVGEGT. CDR3 size: 12 residues.

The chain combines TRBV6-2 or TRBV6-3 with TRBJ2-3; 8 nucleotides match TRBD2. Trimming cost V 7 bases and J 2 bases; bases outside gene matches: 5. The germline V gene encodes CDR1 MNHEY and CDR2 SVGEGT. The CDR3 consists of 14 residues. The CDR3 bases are TGTGCCAGCAACCGGGGGGGGACCACAGATACGCAGTATTTT. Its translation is CASNRGGTTDTQYF.

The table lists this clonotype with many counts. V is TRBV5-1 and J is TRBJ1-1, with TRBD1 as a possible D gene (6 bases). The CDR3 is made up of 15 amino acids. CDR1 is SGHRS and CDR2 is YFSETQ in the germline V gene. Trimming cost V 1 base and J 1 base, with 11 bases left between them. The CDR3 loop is CASSLYPDRNTEAFF. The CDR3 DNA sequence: TGCGCCAGCAGCTTGTACCCGGACAGGAACACTGAAGCTTTCTTT.

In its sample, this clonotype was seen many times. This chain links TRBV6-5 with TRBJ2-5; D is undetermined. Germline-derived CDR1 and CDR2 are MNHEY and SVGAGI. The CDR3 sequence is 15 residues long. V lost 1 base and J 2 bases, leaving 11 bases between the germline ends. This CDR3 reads CASSYYSDEQETQYF. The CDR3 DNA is TGTGCCAGCAGTTACTACTCGGACGAACAAGAGACCCAGTACTTC.

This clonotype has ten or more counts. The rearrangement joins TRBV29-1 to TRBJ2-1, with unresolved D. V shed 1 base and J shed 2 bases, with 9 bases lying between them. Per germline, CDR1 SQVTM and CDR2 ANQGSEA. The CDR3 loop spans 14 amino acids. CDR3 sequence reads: CSVEGQRTYNEQFF. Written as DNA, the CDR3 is TGCAGCGTTGAAGGGCAGAGGACCTACAATGAGCAGTTCTTC.

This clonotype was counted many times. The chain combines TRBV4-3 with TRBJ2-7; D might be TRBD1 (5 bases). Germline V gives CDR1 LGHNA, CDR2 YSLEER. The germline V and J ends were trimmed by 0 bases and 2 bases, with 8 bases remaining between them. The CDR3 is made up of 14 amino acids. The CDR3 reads CASSQDVTAYEQYF. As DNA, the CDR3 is TGCGCCAGCAGCCAAGATGTGACAGCCTACGAGCAGTACTTC.

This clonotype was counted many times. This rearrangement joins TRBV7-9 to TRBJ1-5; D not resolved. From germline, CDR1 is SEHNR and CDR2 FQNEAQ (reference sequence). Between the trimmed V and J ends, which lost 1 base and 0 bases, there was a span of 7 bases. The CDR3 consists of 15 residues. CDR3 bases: TGTGCCAGCAGCTTAGAACAGTCTAGCAATCAGCCCCAGCATTTT. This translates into CASSLEQSSNQPQHF. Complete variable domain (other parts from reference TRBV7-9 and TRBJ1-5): DTGVSQNPRHKITKRGQNVTFRCDPISEHNRLYWYRQTLGQGPEFLTYFQNEAQLEKSRLLSDRFSAERPKGSFSTLEIQRTEQGDSAMYLCASSLEQSSNQPQHFGDGTRLSIL.

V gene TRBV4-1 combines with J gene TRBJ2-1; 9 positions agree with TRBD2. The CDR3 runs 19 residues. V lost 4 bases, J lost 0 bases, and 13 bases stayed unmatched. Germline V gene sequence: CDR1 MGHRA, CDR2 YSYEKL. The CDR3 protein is CASSPRGSGGSSSYNEQFF. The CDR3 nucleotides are TGCGCCAGCAGCCCTCGCGGTAGCGGGGGTTCGAGCTCCTACAATGAGCAGTTCTTC.

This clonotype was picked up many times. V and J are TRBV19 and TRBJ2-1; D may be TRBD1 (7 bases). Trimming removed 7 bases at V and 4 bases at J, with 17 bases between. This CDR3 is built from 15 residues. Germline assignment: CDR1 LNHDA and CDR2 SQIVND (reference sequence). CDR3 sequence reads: CASKTRDSLYNEQFF. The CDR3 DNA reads TGTGCCAGTAAAACGCGGGACAGTCTTTACAATGAGCAGTTCTTC.

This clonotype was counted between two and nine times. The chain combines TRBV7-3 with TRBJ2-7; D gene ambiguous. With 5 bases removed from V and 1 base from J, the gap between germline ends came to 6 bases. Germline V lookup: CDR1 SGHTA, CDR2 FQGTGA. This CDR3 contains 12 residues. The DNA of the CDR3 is TGTGCCAGCAGCCCCCCTTCCTACGAGCAGTACTTC. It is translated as CASSPPSYEQYF.

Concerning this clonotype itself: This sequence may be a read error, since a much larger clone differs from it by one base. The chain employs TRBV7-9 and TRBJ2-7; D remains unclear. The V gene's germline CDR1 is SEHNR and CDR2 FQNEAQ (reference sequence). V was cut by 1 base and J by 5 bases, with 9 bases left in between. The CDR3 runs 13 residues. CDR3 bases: TGTGCCAGCAGCTTAGTGGTCGCCCACGAGCAGTACTTC. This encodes CASSLVVAHEQYF.

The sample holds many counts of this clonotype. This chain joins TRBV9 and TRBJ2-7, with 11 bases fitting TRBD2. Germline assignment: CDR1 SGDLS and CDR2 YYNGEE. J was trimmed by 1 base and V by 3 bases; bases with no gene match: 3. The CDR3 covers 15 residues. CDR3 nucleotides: TGTGCCAGCAGCGAGGGGACTAGCGGATCCTACGAGCAGTACTTC. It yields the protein CASSEGTSGSYEQYF.

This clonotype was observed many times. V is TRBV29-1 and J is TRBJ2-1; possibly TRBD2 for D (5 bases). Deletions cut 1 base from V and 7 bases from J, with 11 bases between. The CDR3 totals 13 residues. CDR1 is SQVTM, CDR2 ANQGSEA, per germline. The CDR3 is CSVEVGVANEQFF. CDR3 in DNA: TGCAGCGTTGAAGTCGGGGTTGCGAATGAGCAGTTCTTC.

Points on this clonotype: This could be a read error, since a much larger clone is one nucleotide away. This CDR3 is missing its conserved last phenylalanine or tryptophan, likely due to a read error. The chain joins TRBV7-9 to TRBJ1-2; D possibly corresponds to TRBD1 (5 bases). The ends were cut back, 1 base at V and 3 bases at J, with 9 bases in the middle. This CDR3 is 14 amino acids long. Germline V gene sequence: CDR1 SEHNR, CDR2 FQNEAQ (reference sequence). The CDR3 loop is CASSLVGTDYGYTS. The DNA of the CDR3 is TGTGCCAGCAGCTTAGTAGGGACTGACTATGGCTACACCTCC.

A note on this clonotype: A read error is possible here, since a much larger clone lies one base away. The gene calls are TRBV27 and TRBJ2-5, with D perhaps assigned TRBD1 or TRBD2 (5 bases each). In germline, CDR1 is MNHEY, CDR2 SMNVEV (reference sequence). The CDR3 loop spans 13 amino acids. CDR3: CASSVRDQETQHF. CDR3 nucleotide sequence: TGTGCCAGCAGCGTTCGGGACCAAGAGACCCAGCACTTC.